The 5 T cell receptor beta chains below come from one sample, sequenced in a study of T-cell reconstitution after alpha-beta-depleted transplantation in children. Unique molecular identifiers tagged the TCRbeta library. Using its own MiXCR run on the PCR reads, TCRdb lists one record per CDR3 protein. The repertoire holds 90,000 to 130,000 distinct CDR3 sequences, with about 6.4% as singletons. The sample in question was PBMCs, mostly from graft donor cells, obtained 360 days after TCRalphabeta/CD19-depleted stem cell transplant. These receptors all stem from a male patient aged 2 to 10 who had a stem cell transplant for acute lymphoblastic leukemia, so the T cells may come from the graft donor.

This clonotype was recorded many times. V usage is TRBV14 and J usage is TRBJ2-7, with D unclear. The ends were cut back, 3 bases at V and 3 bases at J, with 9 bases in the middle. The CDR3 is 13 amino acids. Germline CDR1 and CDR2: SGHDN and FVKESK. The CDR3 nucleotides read TGTGCCAGCAGCCATGAACACTTCTACGAGCAGTACTTC. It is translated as CASSHEHFYEQYF.

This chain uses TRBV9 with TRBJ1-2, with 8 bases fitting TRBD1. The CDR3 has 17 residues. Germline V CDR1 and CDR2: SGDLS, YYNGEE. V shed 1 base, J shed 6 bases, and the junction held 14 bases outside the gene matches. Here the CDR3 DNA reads TGTGCCAGCAGCGTAACAACCTTGGACAGGGAAGGAGATGGCTACACCTTC. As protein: CASSVTTLDREGDGYTF.

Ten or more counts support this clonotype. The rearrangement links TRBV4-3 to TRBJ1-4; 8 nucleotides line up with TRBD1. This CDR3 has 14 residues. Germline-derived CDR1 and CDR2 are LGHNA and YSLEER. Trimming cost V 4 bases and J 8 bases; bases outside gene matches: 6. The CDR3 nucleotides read TGCGCCAGCAGCCTCGGACAGGGCGGGGAAAAACTGTTTTTT. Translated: CASSLGQGGEKLFF.

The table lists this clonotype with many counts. The CDR3 is CAISERLAGGYEQYF. CDR3 nucleotide sequence: TGTGCCATCAGTGAACGGCTAGCGGGAGGGTACGAGCAGTACTTC. This chain uses TRBV10-3 with TRBJ2-7, with 12 nucleotides matching TRBD2. Germline trimming cut 3 bases from V and 4 bases from J; bases unmatched to any gene: 4. The CDR3 consists of 15 residues. Germline-derived CDR1 and CDR2 are ENHRY and SYGVKD.

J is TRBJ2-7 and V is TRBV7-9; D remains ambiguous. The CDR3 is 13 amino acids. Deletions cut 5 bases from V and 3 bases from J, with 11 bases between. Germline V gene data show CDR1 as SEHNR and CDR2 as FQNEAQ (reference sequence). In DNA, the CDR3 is TGTGCCAGCAGCCCCCGTCTTGTCTACGAGCAGTACTTC. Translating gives CASSPRLVYEQYF.